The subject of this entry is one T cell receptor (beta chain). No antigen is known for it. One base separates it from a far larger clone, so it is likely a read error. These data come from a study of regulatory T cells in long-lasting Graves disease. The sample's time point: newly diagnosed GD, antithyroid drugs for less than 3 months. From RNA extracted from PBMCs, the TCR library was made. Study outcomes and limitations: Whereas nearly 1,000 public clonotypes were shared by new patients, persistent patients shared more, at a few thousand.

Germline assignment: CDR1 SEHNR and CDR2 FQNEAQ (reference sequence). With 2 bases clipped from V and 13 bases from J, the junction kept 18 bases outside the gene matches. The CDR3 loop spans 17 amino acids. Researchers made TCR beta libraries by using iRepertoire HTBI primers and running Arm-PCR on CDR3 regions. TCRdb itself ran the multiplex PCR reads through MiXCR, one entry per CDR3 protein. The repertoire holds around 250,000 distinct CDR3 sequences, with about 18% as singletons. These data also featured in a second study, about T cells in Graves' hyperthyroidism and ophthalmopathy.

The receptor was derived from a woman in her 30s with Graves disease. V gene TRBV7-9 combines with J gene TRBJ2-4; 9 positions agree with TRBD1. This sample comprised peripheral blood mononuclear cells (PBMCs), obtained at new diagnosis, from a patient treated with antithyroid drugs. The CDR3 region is CASSLYTQGAVDNEQYF. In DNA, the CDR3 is TGTGCCAGCAGCTTATACACACAGGGGGCGGTGGACAATGAGCAGTACTTC.